Shown below are 25 T cell receptor beta chains from a single sample sequenced in a study of identical twins. TCRdb re-derived calls from the 5' RACE reads in MiXCR, one entry per CDR3 protein. The sample lists under 250,000 distinct CDR3 sequences, 12% occurring once. Separately, the same data were catalogued under a study of yellow fever vaccine responses in identical twins.

Sequencing input: memory (CD45RO+) T cells sorted from blood. Receptors were obtained from a woman aged 18-35 years in good health.

This clonotype was found many times. The V call is TRBV6-4, the J call TRBJ2-3; 9 bases map to TRBD2. The V and J ends lost 4 bases and 4 bases, in that order; junction bases with no gene match: 3. Germline V gene data show CDR1 as MRHNA and CDR2 as SNTAGT. The CDR3 contains 14 residues. For the CDR3, the DNA is TGTGCCAGCAGTGGAGCGGGGGGCGCAGATACGCAGTATTTT. Residues: CASSGAGGADTQYF.

This clonotype was counted only a few times. The rearrangement joins TRBV24-1 to TRBJ2-7; TRBD1 agrees at 8 bases. From germline, CDR1 is KGHDR and CDR2 SFDVKD. V shed 7 bases, J shed 1 base, and the junction held 5 bases outside the gene matches. The CDR3 has 14 residues. The CDR3 sequence: CATSRTGNSYEQYF. Written as DNA, the CDR3 is TGTGCCACCAGCCGGACAGGGAATTCCTACGAGCAGTACTTC.

The chain links TRBV20-1 to TRBJ2-7; 9 bases align to TRBD2. The CDR3 spans 13 residues. Per germline, CDR1 DFQATT and CDR2 SNEGSKA (reference sequence). J gave up 2 bases and V 5 bases, and 4 bases lay outside the gene matches. CDR3 nucleotides: TGCAGTGCTCCTATAGCGGGAGCCTACGAGCAGTACTTC. This codes for CSAPIAGAYEQYF.

V usage is TRBV7-6 and J usage is TRBJ1-2; D not resolved. Trimming cost V 2 bases and J 1 base, with 8 bases left between them. Germline V lookup: CDR1 SGHVS, CDR2 FNYEAQ. The CDR3 sequence is 14 residues long. The CDR3 bases are TGTGCCAGCAGCTTAACAGATAGTAACTATGGCTACACCTTC. This sequence encodes CASSLTDSNYGYTF.

This clonotype was detected a few times. V usage is TRBV7-2 and J usage is TRBJ2-3; D could derive from TRBD1 or TRBD2 (5 bases each). CDR1 and CDR2 from the germline V gene are SGHTA and FQGNSA. The CDR3 is made up of 17 amino acids. Trimming stripped 5 bases from V and 2 bases from J, with 20 bases between. DNA of the CDR3: TGTGCCAGCAGCCTGAGGGGCCGGGATCCTTTCACAGATACGCAGTATTTT. It encodes CASSLRGRDPFTDTQYF. The whole variable domain, filled in from reference TRBV7-2 and TRBJ2-3, reads GAGVSQSPSNKVTEKGKDVELRCDPISGHTALYWYRQSLGQGLEFLIYFQGNSAPDKSGLPSDRFSAERTGGSVSTLTIQRTQQEDSAVYLCASSLRGRDPFTDTQYFGPGTRLTVL.

The rearrangement links TRBV6-5 to TRBJ1-2, with D possibly being TRBD1 (6 bases). The CDR3 consists of 15 residues. CDR1 is MNHEY and CDR2 is SVGAGI in the germline V gene. V lost 0 bases, J lost 4 bases, and 12 bases lay in between. In DNA, the CDR3 is TGTGCCAGCAGTTACTCGGGGGGGCAGGCCTATGGCTACACCTTC. This codes for CASSYSGGQAYGYTF.

This clonotype came up many times. The V call is TRBV12-3 or TRBV12-4, the J call TRBJ2-3; D unresolved. V was cut by 4 bases and J by 6 bases, with 8 bases left in between. This CDR3 is 12 amino acids long. This CDR3 reads CASSSLGDTQYF. The CDR3, as DNA: TGTGCCAGCAGTTCCCTAGGGGATACGCAGTATTTT.

This clonotype was seen more than once but under ten times. This chain connects TRBV29-1 to TRBJ2-1; 7 bases align to TRBD2. Looked up from germline, CDR1 is SQVTM and CDR2 is ANQGSEA. CDR3 length: 14 amino acids. After removal of 4 bases from V and 4 bases from J, the junction contained 7 bases not matched to a gene. Here the CDR3 DNA reads TGCAGCGTTGTGGGGGAGGGCCGGTACAATGAGCAGTTCTTC. Translated: CSVVGEGRYNEQFF.

This clonotype was found many times. V is TRBV7-2 and J is TRBJ2-7; 9 nucleotides agree with TRBD2. Per the germline V gene, CDR1 is SGHTA and CDR2 is FQGNSA. This CDR3 region has 15 residues. Germline trimming cut 1 base from V and 0 bases from J; bases unmatched to any gene: 1. CDR3: CASSLGTSVSYEQYF. As DNA, the CDR3 is TGTGCCAGCAGCTTAGGGACTAGCGTCTCCTACGAGCAGTACTTC.

Many counts were recorded for this clonotype. The genes are TRBV20-1 and TRBJ2-3, with TRBD2 identical over 8 bases. CDR3 size: 14 residues. Trimming cost V 5 bases and J 2 bases; bases outside gene matches: 6. From germline, CDR1 is DFQATT and CDR2 SNEGSKA (reference sequence). CDR3 residues: CSALAGFNTDTQYF. CDR3 sequence (DNA): TGCAGTGCTTTAGCGGGATTCAACACAGATACGCAGTATTTT.

Many counts were recorded for this clonotype. V usage is TRBV10-3 and J usage is TRBJ1-4; D is uncertain. The CDR3 consists of 15 residues. V was trimmed by 0 bases and J by 7 bases, leaving 12 bases between them. Germline V gene data show CDR1 as ENHRY and CDR2 as SYGVKD. The CDR3 DNA reads TGTGCCATCAGTGAGTCGAAGATGGCGTTTGAAAAACTGTTTTTT. Amino acid sequence: CAISESKMAFEKLFF.

This clonotype came up a few times. V usage is TRBV7-9 and J usage is TRBJ1-6; D call uncertain. The CDR3 has 14 residues. V was trimmed by 4 bases and J by 14 bases, leaving 18 bases between them. Germline lookup yields CDR1 SEHNR and CDR2 FQNEAQ (reference sequence). CDR3 sequence (DNA): TGTGCCAGCAGCTCCCGGGAGGGCTTCGACACCCTCCACTTT. As protein: CASSSREGFDTLHF.

Concerning this clonotype itself: Being one base from a much bigger clone, this may be a read error. V is TRBV3-1 and J is TRBJ2-3, with D perhaps assigned TRBD1 or TRBD2 (5 bases each). CDR1 and CDR2 from the germline V gene are LGHDT and YNNKEL (reference sequence). Trimming stripped 5 bases from V and 4 bases from J, with 22 bases between. The CDR3 is made up of 17 amino acids. Here the CDR3 reads CASSKNLSPRGPDTQYF. For the CDR3, the DNA is TGTGCCAGCAGCAAGAATCTTAGCCCGAGGGGCCCAGATACGCAGTATTTT.

This clonotype was counted ten times or more. The J gene is TRBJ2-1, the V gene TRBV20-1, with TRBD2 matching over 9 bases. Germline values: CDR1 DFQATT, CDR2 SNEGSKA (reference sequence). After removal of 5 bases from V and 0 bases from J, the junction contained 8 bases not matched to a gene. The CDR3 is 16 residues long. The CDR3 nucleotides read TGCAGTGCTGATTCTAGCGGGACGAGCTCCTACAATGAGCAGTTCTTC. It encodes CSADSSGTSSYNEQFF.

This sequence joins TRBV28 and TRBJ1-2, with D hard to call. Germline loops: CDR1 MDHEN, CDR2 SYDVKM. With 0 bases removed from V and 2 bases from J, the gap between germline ends came to 13 bases. The CDR3 has 16 residues. The CDR3 loop is CASSLWALESNYGYTF. CDR3 nucleotides: TGTGCCAGCAGTTTATGGGCCCTCGAAAGCAACTATGGCTACACCTTC.

This clonotype was recorded many times. This chain joins TRBV12-3 or TRBV12-4 and TRBJ2-5, with a weak D call TRBD1 (6 bases). V gave up 5 bases and J gave up 1 base, with 11 bases separating them. The length of the CDR3 is 14 residues. CDR3 loop: CASSEQGAQETQYF. The CDR3 DNA follows: TGTGCCAGCAGTGAACAGGGTGCCCAAGAGACCCAGTACTTC.

Only a few counts were recorded for this clonotype. This chain connects TRBV20-1 to TRBJ2-7; 9 bases line up with TRBD2. Germline trimming cut 4 bases from V and 1 base from J; bases unmatched to any gene: 5. The CDR3 is 14 amino acids. In germline, CDR1 is DFQATT, CDR2 SNEGSKA (reference sequence). In DNA, the CDR3 is TGCAGTGCTATTGGACTAGCGCAGTCCTACGAGCAGTACTTC. Amino acids: CSAIGLAQSYEQYF.

This clonotype has more than one count but fewer than ten. For the CDR3, the DNA is TGTGCCACCAGCAGAGGACAGGGGATAGTTGGCAATCAGCCCCAGCATTTT. This sequence encodes CATSRGQGIVGNQPQHF. V and J are TRBV15 and TRBJ1-5; 8 bases are shared with TRBD1. Germline V gives CDR1 LNHNV, CDR2 YYDKDF (reference sequence). There are 17 residues in the CDR3. J was trimmed by 2 bases and V by 1 base; bases with no gene match: 7.

This clonotype has a handful of counts. The chain joins TRBV20-1 to TRBJ2-2, with D tentatively TRBD1 (5 bases). This CDR3 contains 15 residues. V lost 3 bases and J 6 bases, leaving 17 bases between the germline ends. Germline assignment: CDR1 DFQATT and CDR2 SNEGSKA (reference sequence). DNA of the CDR3: TGCAGTGCTAGGGCGGCAGGGCTGATCGCCGGGGAGCTGTTTTTT. It yields the protein CSARAAGLIAGELFF.

The rearrangement joins TRBV12-3 or TRBV12-4 to TRBJ2-1; 13 bases match TRBD2. The CDR3 has 15 residues. Trimming removed 5 bases from V and 10 bases from J; junction bases left unmatched: 8. The CDR3 loop is CASSRTSGGAWEQFF. CDR3 sequence (DNA): TGTGCCAGCAGTAGAACTAGCGGGGGGGCATGGGAGCAGTTCTTC.

This clonotype was observed a few times. The gene calls are TRBV20-1 and TRBJ1-1; 8 bases agree with TRBD1. The CDR3 extends over 12 amino acids. In germline, CDR1 is DFQATT, CDR2 SNEGSKA (reference sequence). V was pared by 3 bases and J by 8 bases, with 5 bases of the junction left unmatched. In DNA form, the CDR3 reads TGCAGTGCTAGCCGACAGGGGTCGGAAGCTTTCTTT. Translation gives CSASRQGSEAFF.

The genes are TRBV5-1 and TRBJ2-3; D is undetermined. Trimming shortened V by 1 base and J by 6 bases, and 6 bases separated the two germline ends. CDR3 length: 12 amino acids. CDR1 and CDR2 (germline): SGHRS, YFSETQ. In DNA form, the CDR3 reads TGCGCCAGCAGCTTGTTTATGGATACGCAGTATTTT. Translation gives CASSLFMDTQYF.

With regard to this clonotype: The junction and the germline gene differ at one end; a read error may be behind it. This chain joins TRBV11-2 and TRBJ1-3, with D possibly being TRBD1 (5 bases). Germline lookup yields CDR1 SGHAT and CDR2 FQNNGV. This CDR3 contains 15 residues. The CDR3 protein is CASSLDGGTGNTIYF. CDR3 DNA: TGTGCCAGCAGCCTAGACGGGGGTACTGGAAACACCATATATTTT.

This rearrangement joins TRBV7-8 to TRBJ1-3; 8 bases fit TRBD1. The CDR3 totals 18 residues. V was pared by 0 bases and J by 4 bases, with 11 bases of the junction left unmatched. Germline-derived CDR1 and CDR2 are SGHVS and FQNEAQ. The CDR3 nucleotides are TGTGCCAGCAGCTTAGCCCCGGCCAGGGGGCGGGAGGGAAACACCATATATTTT. It yields the protein CASSLAPARGREGNTIYF.

This clonotype was detected only a few times. The chain carries TRBV20-1 and TRBJ2-3; 8 positions match TRBD2. Germline V CDR1 and CDR2: DFQATT, SNEGSKA (reference sequence). The V and J ends lost 1 base and 5 bases, in that order; junction bases with no gene match: 14. The CDR3 is made up of 17 amino acids. CDR3 loop: CSARGGVVGGAGDTQYF. CDR3 in DNA: TGCAGTGCTAGAGGAGGTGTCGTCGGGGGGGCCGGAGATACGCAGTATTTT.